This TCR beta chain derives from a study of human T cells and chemical hapten exposure. Specified time point: patch test 2, 6 weeks after DPC sensitization. As to treatment: therapeutic diphenylcyclopropenone sensitization with weekly scalp DPC. CDR3 size: 13 residues. Germline V gene sequence: CDR1 MNHEY, CDR2 SMNVEV (reference sequence). After removal of 6 bases from V and 8 bases from J, the junction contained 1 base not matched to a gene. This clonotype was seen more than once but under ten times. TCRdb re-called the RACE reads with MiXCR, one entry per CDR3 protein. Of about 110,000 distinct CDR3 sequences in the sample, 9% to 9.5% were seen once.

This TCR came from a woman in her thirties or forties with alopecia areata. Some clones in this sample may be carry-over from other donors' samples. This rearrangement joins TRBV27 to TRBJ2-1; 13 positions agree with TRBD2. The sample in question was whole blood, obtained in connection with sensitization to the hapten diphenylcyclopropenone (DPC). For the CDR3, the DNA is TGTGCCAGCAGACTAGCGGGGGGGTATGAGCAGTTCTTC. Protein sequence: CASRLAGGYEQFF.